This TCR beta chain was sequenced during a study of blood T cell repertoires in COVID-19 (dated by TCRdb to the early 2020s). With regard to the full study: Samples from collaborators originated in the United States, Italy and Spain and spanned both the acute and convalescent phases of COVID-19. The sample metadata nearly always contained a de-identified subject ID, COVID-19 status, age in years and sex. Where available, HLA class I and class II types were taken from metadata supplied by the sample provider and were not determined by assay-based typing. Samples were obtained from the ongoing ImmuneRACE study (first 160 participants) and from 1,254 subjects provided by 6 global collaborators. The prospective study material was composed of cDNA or gDNA derived from T cells, B-cell-depleted T cells, or PBMCs. The repertoires were released in a freely available public database meant as a resource for research on the immune response to SARS-CoV-2. Subjects who had been exposed to COVID-19, were actively infected with it, or had recovered from it provided the deeply sampled blood TCRbeta repertoires that made up the dataset.

CDR3 length: 16 amino acids, cysteine to phenylalanine. The CDR3 DNA has 48 bases and is translated from base 1. V and J are truncated by 5 bases and 5 bases respectively, leaving an intervening sequence of 18 bases. CDR1 is given as MDHEN and CDR2 as SYDVKM, both from the germline V gene. Collaborating institutions collected whole blood in K2EDTA tubes following their own protocols. Collaborator samples were shipped for TCRbeta analysis as frozen whole blood, isolated PBMCs, or DNA extracted from either sample type. What the work shows at the level of the full study, not this receptor alone: The quantity of clinical and demographic metadata differed by source and by participant and was supplied without curation.

The immunoSEQ Assay, a bias-controlled multiplex PCR, was used to amplify TCRbeta CDR3 regions from genomic DNA. Per the authors' processing: The number of nucleated cells in each sample was estimated from the amplification of reference gene primers within the assay. To quantify the absolute abundance of each unique TCRbeta CDR3 rearrangement, sequence reads were collapsed and filtered. For each sample, productive Simpson clonality was calculated as the square root of Simpson's diversity index over productive rearrangements. TCRdb provides this immuneACCESS table in a form limited to in-frame rearrangements. Some clones are lacking; in checked studies, under half of them reflect an unresolved V gene, and why the rest are absent is not known. From that table come the V and J calls and clone size; the DNA was used to work out D and trimming. Within this sample are 85,000 to 130,000 clones, with approximately 80% of them counted one time only. Around 4.8% of the sample is taken by the ten largest.

Points on this clone: Its antigen has not been determined. Base quality data are lacking; no much larger clone is found one base away.

This sequence uses TRBV28 and TRBJ1-4; matching of 5 bases hints at TRBD1 as the D gene. The clonotype originates from a man in his 60s with acute or convalescent COVID-19. The specimen sequenced was peripheral blood. The sequence in DNA is TGTGCCAGCAGTAAAAGACCGGGACTCAAAAATGAAAAACTGTTTTTT. This is translated as CASSKRPGLKNEKLFF.